Listed below are T cell receptor beta chains from one sample, sequenced in a study of identical twins. Each CDR3 protein is one row after TCRdb ran MiXCR on the 5' RACE reads. This repertoire shows approximately 94,000 distinct CDR3 sequences, about 6% found once; its top ten account for approximately 12%. What was sequenced was memory T cells sorted from blood. These receptors all come from a woman between 50 and 59 years old in good health. CDR3s include the opening cysteine and the closing phenylalanine or tryptophan. Fields, in order: clone size, J gene, V gene, D gene, CDR3 length, CDR3 DNA, CDR3 protein. A D gene is named only where the DNA matches it firmly. Only some rows state a clone size, as once, few, many or a class for expanded clones.

clone size: many; J gene: TRBJ1-5; V gene: TRBV12-3/TRBV12-4; D gene: .; CDR3 length: 14; CDR3 DNA: TGTGCCAGCAACGTCGGGGGGGCCAATCAGCCCCAGCATTTT; CDR3 protein: CASNVGGANQPQHF
clone size: many; J gene: TRBJ2-1; V gene: TRBV7-2; D gene: TRBD2; CDR3 length: 16; CDR3 DNA: TGTGCCAGCAGCTCCGGACTAGCGGGAGGCTACAATGAGCAGTTCTTC; CDR3 protein: CASSSGLAGGYNEQFF
clone size: .; J gene: TRBJ1-5; V gene: TRBV19; D gene: .; CDR3 length: 15; CDR3 DNA: TGTGCCAGTACCCCCGACAGGAATAGCAATCAGCCCCAGCATTTT; CDR3 protein: CASTPDRNSNQPQHF
clone size: few; J gene: TRBJ1-1; V gene: TRBV12-3/TRBV12-4; D gene: .; CDR3 length: 13; CDR3 DNA: TGTGCCAGCAGTTTTCAGCTGAACACTGAAGCTTTCTTT; CDR3 protein: CASSFQLNTEAFF
clone size: .; J gene: TRBJ1-2; V gene: TRBV7-6; D gene: TRBD1; CDR3 length: 14; CDR3 DNA: TGTGCCAGCAGCTTAAGGGGACAGGGCTCTGGCTACACCTTC; CDR3 protein: CASSLRGQGSGYTF
clone size: many; J gene: TRBJ2-5; V gene: TRBV3-1; D gene: TRBD2; CDR3 length: 14; CDR3 DNA: TGTGCCAGCAGCCTTCTAGCGGGAATGGAGACCCAGTACTTC; CDR3 protein: CASSLLAGMETQYF
clone size: many; J gene: TRBJ2-1; V gene: TRBV5-1; D gene: TRBD2; CDR3 length: 17; CDR3 DNA: TGCGCCAGCACCATTGGGACTAGCGGGAGAACCTACAATGAGCAGTTCTTC; CDR3 protein: CASTIGTSGRTYNEQFF
clone size: .; J gene: TRBJ2-7; V gene: TRBV7-6; D gene: .; CDR3 length: 14; CDR3 DNA: TGTGCCTCAGGAGTTGCCCAGCCTTTTTACGAGCAGTACTTC; CDR3 protein: CASGVAQPFYEQYF
clone size: few; J gene: TRBJ2-1; V gene: TRBV18; D gene: .; CDR3 length: 16; CDR3 DNA: TGTGCCAGCTCACCAGTAGCGGGACAGGGACACAATGAGCAGTTCTTC; CDR3 protein: CASSPVAGQGHNEQFF
clone size: few; J gene: TRBJ2-5; V gene: TRBV20-1; D gene: TRBD2; CDR3 length: 16; CDR3 DNA: TGCAGTGCTAGAGATCTTGCGACTAGCGCACAAGAGACCCAGTACTTC; CDR3 protein: CSARDLATSAQETQYF
clone size: many; J gene: TRBJ2-3; V gene: TRBV27; D gene: TRBD2; CDR3 length: 17; CDR3 DNA: TGTGCCAGCAGTTTACACGGGACTAGCGGGAGGACAGATACGCAGTATTTT; CDR3 protein: CASSLHGTSGRTDTQYF
clone size: many; J gene: TRBJ2-3; V gene: TRBV20-1; D gene: TRBD2; CDR3 length: 16; CDR3 DNA: TGCAGTGCTCTGCGTCTTGGGCGGGAGAGCACAGATACGCAGTATTTT; CDR3 protein: CSALRLGRESTDTQYF
clone size: .; J gene: TRBJ2-4; V gene: TRBV20-1; D gene: .; CDR3 length: 14; CDR3 DNA: TGCAGTGCTAGTTCGCCGTTAGCCAAAAACATTCAGTACTTC; CDR3 protein: CSASSPLAKNIQYF
clone size: many; J gene: TRBJ2-3; V gene: TRBV24-1; D gene: .; CDR3 length: 16; CDR3 DNA: TGTGCCACCAGTGCCGCTTTGCGCGGGTTCACAGATACGCAGTATTTT; CDR3 protein: CATSAALRGFTDTQYF
clone size: many; J gene: TRBJ2-1; V gene: TRBV5-1; D gene: TRBD2; CDR3 length: 17; CDR3 DNA: TGCGCCAGCAGTCTGACTAGCGGGAGATATAATGGCAATGAGCAGTTCTTC; CDR3 protein: CASSLTSGRYNGNEQFF
clone size: many; J gene: TRBJ2-7; V gene: TRBV20-1; D gene: TRBD2; CDR3 length: 13; CDR3 DNA: TGCAGTGCCCTAGGCAGCGGGAGCGCGAGGCAGTACTTC; CDR3 protein: CSALGSGSARQYF
clone size: .; J gene: TRBJ1-2; V gene: TRBV7-8; D gene: .; CDR3 length: 13; CDR3 DNA: TGTGCCAGCAGCCGGGACCGGTCTATTGGCTACACCTTC; CDR3 protein: CASSRDRSIGYTF
clone size: many; J gene: TRBJ2-3; V gene: TRBV11-3; D gene: .; CDR3 length: 14; CDR3 DNA: TGTGCCAGCAGCTTGTGGCGGTCCACAGATACGCAGTATTTT; CDR3 protein: CASSLWRSTDTQYF
clone size: .; J gene: TRBJ1-2; V gene: TRBV12-3/TRBV12-4; D gene: TRBD1; CDR3 length: 16; CDR3 DNA: TGTGCCAGCAGTTTACGGCGACAGGGTACGACCTATGGCTACACCTTC; CDR3 protein: CASSLRRQGTTYGYTF
clone size: many; J gene: TRBJ2-7; V gene: TRBV24-1; D gene: .; CDR3 length: 13; CDR3 DNA: TGTGCCACCAGTGATCCTCCTTCCTACGAGCAGTACTTC; CDR3 protein: CATSDPPSYEQYF